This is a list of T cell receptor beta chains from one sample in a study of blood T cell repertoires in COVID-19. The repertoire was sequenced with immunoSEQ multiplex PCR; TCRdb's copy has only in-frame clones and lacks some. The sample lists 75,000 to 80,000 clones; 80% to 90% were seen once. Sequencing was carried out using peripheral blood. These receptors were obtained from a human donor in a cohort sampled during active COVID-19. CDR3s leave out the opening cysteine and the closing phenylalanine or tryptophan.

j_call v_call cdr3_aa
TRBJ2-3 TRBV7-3 ASSATGIGTGTDTQY
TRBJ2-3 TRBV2 ASTQSEWDTQY
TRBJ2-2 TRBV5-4 ASTTQGGTGELF
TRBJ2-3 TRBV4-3 ASSHTDTDTQY
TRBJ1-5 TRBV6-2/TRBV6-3 ASSYSTANQPQH
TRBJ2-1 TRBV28 ASRLGAGVGSYNEQF
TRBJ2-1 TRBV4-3 ASSQVRGVSEQF
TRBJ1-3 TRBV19 ASSILASGNTIY
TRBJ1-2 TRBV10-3 AISGSEQGRGGYT
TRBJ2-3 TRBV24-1 ATSDGAVTDTQY
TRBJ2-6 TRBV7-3 ASSPLAGTITGANVLT
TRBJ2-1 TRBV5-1 ASSLGPGDYNEQF
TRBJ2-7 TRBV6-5 ASRRRGGLNEQY
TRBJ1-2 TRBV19 ASSISETGAYGYT
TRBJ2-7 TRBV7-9 ASSLVSLYDEQY
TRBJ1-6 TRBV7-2 ASSLGGQGISPLH
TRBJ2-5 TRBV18 ASSPPPGFQETQY
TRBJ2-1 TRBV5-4 ASRRPFYNEQF
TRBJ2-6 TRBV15 ATSRQQGSGANVLT
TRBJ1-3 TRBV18 ASSPIMFAQGSGNTIY
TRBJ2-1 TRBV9 ASSARLTGFTYNEQF
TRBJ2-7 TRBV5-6 ASSQLAGGPYEQY
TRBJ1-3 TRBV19 ASDREPGNTIY
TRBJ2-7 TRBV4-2 ASSQVGEGGGEY
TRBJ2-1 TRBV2 ASSPATGGFNNEQF
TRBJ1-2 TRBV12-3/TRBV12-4 ASSLGQGNGYT